This T cell receptor (beta chain) is from a study of shared clonotypes between healthy human individuals. Findings and caveats of the study: Clonotype sharing among the donors was expected to vary with sequencing depth.

V lost 5 bases and J 3 bases, leaving 19 bases between the germline ends. The V gene's germline CDR1 is MGHRA and CDR2 YSYEKL. The CDR3 spans 16 residues. As for this clone: Its specificity is unknown.

Donors were healthy HIV-negative adults without recently reported acute infections or vaccinations. The protocol was immunoSEQ multiplex PCR, while the TCRdb copy is restricted to in-frame clones and leaves out a portion. In the table there are some 2,000,000 clones, roughly 96% of which are singletons. What was sequenced was naive CD4+ T cells sorted from blood. Indicated subset: CD45RA+ positively selected. The rearrangement uses TRBV4-1 and TRBJ1-2; tentatively, D is TRBD1 (5 bases). The sequence derives from a man aged 18 to 29 in good health. In nucleotides, the CDR3 is TGCGCCAGCAGCGACGTTGGACAAAGGGCAGACTATGGCTACACCTTC. It codes for CASSDVGQRADYGYTF.